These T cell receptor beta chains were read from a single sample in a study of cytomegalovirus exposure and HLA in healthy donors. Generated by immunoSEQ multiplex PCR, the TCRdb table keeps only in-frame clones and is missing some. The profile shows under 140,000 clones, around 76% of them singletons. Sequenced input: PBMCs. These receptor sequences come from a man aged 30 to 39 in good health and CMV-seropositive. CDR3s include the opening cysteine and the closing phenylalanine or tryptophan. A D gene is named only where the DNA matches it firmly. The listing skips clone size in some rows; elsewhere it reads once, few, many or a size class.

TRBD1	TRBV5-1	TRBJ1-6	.	TGCGCCAGCAGCCCGGGGCGTGTGACAGGGGTCTATAATTCACCCCTCCACTTT	CASSPGRVTGVYNSPLHF
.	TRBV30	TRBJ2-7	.	TGTGCCTGGAGCGACCCCGGGGGCTCCTACGAGCAGTACTTC	CAWSDPGGSYEQYF
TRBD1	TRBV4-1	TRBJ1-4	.	TGCGCCAGCAGCCCCCGAAGCGCAGGGGGGGAAAAACTGTTTTTT	CASSPRSAGGEKLFF
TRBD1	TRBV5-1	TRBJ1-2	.	TGCGCCAGCAGCACCCGACAGGGATCCTCCTATGGCTACACCTTC	CASSTRQGSSYGYTF
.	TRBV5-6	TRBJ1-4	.	TGTGCCAGCAGCTTGGCGATTCGGGGACCGCGGGGAGAAAAACTGTTTTTT	CASSLAIRGPRGEKLFF
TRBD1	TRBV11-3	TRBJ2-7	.	TGTGCCAGCAGCTTAAGGTCGGACAGGGCCCCCTACGAGCAGTACTTC	CASSLRSDRAPYEQYF
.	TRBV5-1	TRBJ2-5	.	TGCGCCAGCGGACGGGACTTCAAGGAGACCCAGTACTTC	CASGRDFKETQYF
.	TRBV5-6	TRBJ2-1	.	TGTGCCAGCAGTCATAGCGGATACCGTTGGAATGAGCAGTTCTTC	CASSHSGYRWNEQFF
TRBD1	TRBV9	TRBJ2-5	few	TGTGCCAGCAGCCTCAGGACAGGGTGGGAGCAGTACTTC	CASSLRTGWEQYF
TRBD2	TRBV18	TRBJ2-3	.	TGTGCCAGCTCACCGACGACTAGCGGGGGGCGCGCAGATACGCAGTATTTT	CASSPTTSGGRADTQYF
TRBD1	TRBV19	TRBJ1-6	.	TGTGCCAGTAGTTCGACAGGGGGAAATTCACCCCTCCACTTT	CASSSTGGNSPLHF
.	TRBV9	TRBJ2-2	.	TGTGCCAGCAGCGCGCCGGGACTTAACACCGGGGAGCTGTTTTTT	CASSAPGLNTGELFF
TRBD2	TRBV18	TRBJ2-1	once	TGTGCCAGCTCACCACCTAGCGGGGGGGATTACAATGAGCAGTTCTTC	CASSPPSGGDYNEQFF
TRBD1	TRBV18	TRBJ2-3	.	TGTGCCAGCTCACCACGCAGGGAGGCGACAGGGGATTATTTT	CASSPRREATGDYF